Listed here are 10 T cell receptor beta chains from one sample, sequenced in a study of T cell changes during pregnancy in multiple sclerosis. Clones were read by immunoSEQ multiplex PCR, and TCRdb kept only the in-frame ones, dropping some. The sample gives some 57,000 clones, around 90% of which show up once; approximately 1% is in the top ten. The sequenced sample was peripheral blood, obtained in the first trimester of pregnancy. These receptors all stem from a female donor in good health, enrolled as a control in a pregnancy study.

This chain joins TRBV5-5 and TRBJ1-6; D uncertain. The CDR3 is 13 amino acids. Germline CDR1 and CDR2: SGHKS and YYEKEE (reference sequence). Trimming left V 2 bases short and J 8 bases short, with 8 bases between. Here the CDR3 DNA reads TGTGCCAGCAGCTTCGAGTACGATTCACCCCTCCACTTT. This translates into CASSFEYDSPLHF.

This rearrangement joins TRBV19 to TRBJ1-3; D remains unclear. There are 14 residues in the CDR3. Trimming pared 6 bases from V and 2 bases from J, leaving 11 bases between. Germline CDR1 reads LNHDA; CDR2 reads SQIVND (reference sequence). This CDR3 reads CASSPYSTGNTIYF. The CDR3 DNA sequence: TGTGCCAGTAGCCCTTACTCGACTGGAAACACCATATATTTT.

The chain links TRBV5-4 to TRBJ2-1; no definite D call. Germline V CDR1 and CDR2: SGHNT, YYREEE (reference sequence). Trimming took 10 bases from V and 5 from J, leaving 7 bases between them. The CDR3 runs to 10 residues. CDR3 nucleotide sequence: TGTGCCGTCCTAGACAATGAGCAGTTCTTC. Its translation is CAVLDNEQFF.

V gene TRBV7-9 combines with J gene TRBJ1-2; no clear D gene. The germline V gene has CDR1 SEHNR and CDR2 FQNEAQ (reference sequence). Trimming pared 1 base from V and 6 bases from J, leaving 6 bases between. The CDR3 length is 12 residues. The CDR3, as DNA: TGTGCCAGCAGCTTAGACGGGAATGGCTACACCTTC. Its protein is CASSLDGNGYTF.

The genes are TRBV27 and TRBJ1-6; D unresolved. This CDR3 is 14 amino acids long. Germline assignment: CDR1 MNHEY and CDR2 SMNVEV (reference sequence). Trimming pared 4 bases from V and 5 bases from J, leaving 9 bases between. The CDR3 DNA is TGTGCCAGCAGTTGGAGATCAAATAATTCACCCCTCCACTTT. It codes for CASSWRSNNSPLHF.

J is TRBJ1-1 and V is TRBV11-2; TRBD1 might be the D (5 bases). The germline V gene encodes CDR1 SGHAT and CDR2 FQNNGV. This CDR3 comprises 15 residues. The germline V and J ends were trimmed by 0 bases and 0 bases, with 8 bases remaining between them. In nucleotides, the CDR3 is TGTGCCAGCAGCTTAGATCAGGGATTGAACACTGAAGCTTTCTTT. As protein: CASSLDQGLNTEAFF.

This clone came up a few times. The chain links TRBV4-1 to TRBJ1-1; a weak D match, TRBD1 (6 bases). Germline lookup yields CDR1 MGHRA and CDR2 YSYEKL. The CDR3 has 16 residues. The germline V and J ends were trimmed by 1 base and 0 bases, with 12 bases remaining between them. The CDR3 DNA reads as TGCGCCAGCAGCCAAGTCATCGGACAGATGAACACTGAAGCTTTCTTT. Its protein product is CASSQVIGQMNTEAFF.

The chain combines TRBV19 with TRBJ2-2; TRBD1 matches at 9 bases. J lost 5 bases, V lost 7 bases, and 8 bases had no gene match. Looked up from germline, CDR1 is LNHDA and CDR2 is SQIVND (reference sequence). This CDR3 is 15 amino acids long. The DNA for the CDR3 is TGTGCCAGTAACACCCGACAGGGGGATACCGGGGAGCTGTTTTTT. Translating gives CASNTRQGDTGELFF.

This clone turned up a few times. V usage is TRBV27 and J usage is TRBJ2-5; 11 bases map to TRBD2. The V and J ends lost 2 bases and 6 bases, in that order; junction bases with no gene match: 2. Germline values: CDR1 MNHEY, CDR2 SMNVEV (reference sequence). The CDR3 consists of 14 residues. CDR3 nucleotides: TGTGCCAGCAGTTTAATAGCGGGGGGGAAGACCCAGTACTTC. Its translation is CASSLIAGGKTQYF.

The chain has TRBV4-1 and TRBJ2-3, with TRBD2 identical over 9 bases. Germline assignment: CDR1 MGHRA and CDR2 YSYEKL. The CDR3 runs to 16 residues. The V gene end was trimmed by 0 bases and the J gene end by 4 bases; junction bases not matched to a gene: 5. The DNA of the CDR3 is TGCGCCAGCAGCCAAGATGGCAGCGGGGGGTCAGATACGCAGTATTTT. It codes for CASSQDGSGGSDTQYF.